These 32 T cell receptor beta chains were all obtained from the same sample, sequenced in a study of T cell changes during pregnancy in multiple sclerosis. Assay: immunoSEQ multiplex PCR; the TCRdb copy retains only in-frame clones and omits some. Here the sample spans about 58,000 clones, roughly 89% being singletons. Material: CD4+ T cells from peripheral blood mononuclear cells, obtained after pregnancy. All receptors come from a female donor in good health, enrolled as a control in a pregnancy study.

This chain uses TRBV5-6 with TRBJ2-2; D gene unclear. Deletions cut 0 bases from V and 4 bases from J, with 7 bases between. CDR1 and CDR2 from the germline V gene are SGHDT and YYEEEE. The CDR3 runs 14 residues. CDR3 DNA: TGTGCCAGCAGCTTGGGCCAGATCACCGGGGAGCTGTTTTTT. Encoded protein: CASSLGQITGELFF. The full variable domain, its missing parts supplied by reference TRBV5-6 and TRBJ2-2, is DAGVTQSPTHLIKTRGQQVTLRCSPKSGHDTVSWYQQALGQGPQFIFQYYEEEERQRGNFPDRFSGHQFPNYSSELNVNALLLGDSALYLCASSLGQITGELFFGEGSRLTVL.

The DNA of the CDR3 is TGCGCCAGCAGTGATCACAGGGGCTGCTATGGCTACACCTTC. It encodes CASSDHRGCYGYTF. The V gene is TRBV10-1, the J gene TRBJ1-2; the match to TRBD1 covers 7 bases. Trimming removed 3 bases from V and 4 bases from J; junction bases left unmatched: 5. CDR1 is WNHNN, CDR2 SYGVQD, per germline (reference sequence). This CDR3 region has 14 residues.

The chain uses TRBV9 and TRBJ2-1, with D possibly being TRBD2 (7 bases). V dropped 3 bases and J dropped 7 bases, with 23 bases sitting between them. The CDR3 has 17 residues. Germline CDR1 and CDR2: SGDLS and YYNGEE. CDR3 loop: CASSDTLGGVAGNEQFF. CDR3 nucleotide sequence: TGTGCCAGCAGCGACACACTAGGGGGGGTAGCAGGGAATGAGCAGTTCTTC.

V gene TRBV5-1 combines with J gene TRBJ2-1; 8 nucleotides match TRBD2. V lost 0 bases to trimming and J lost 8 bases; unmatched junction nucleotides: 13. The CDR3 totals 17 residues. Germline V CDR1 and CDR2: SGHRS, YFSETQ. This CDR3 is CASSLEGVGGAQDEQFF. As DNA, the CDR3 is TGCGCCAGCAGCTTGGAGGGGGTCGGGGGGGCCCAGGATGAGCAGTTCTTC.

This rearrangement joins TRBV7-2 to TRBJ1-2, with a possible D match to TRBD1 (5 bases). CDR1 is SGHTA, CDR2 FQGNSA, per germline. V shed 1 base and J shed 7 bases, with 13 bases lying between them. The CDR3 extends over 14 amino acids. The CDR3 DNA reads as TGTGCCAGCAGCTTAGATCTCAGGGAAGCTGGCTACACCTTC. Its translation: CASSLDLREAGYTF.

The CDR3 region has the DNA TGTGCCAGCTCACAGGCCAGGTCTTTCTCGTCTGGAAACACCATATATTTT. Translating it yields CASSQARSFSSGNTIYF. The rearrangement uses TRBV18 and TRBJ1-3; no clear D gene. The germline CDR1 and CDR2 sequences are KGHSH and LQKENI. The CDR3 is 17 residues long. V gave up 4 bases and J gave up 1 base, with 17 bases separating them. Full variable domain (rest looked up from reference TRBV18 and TRBJ1-3): NAGVMQNPRHLVRRRGQEARLRCSPMKGHSHVYWYRQLPEEGLKFMVYLQKENIIDESGMPKERFSAEFPKEGPSILRIQQVVRGDSAAYFCASSQARSFSSGNTIYFGEGSWLTVV.

The chain joins TRBV30 to TRBJ2-5; 10 bases align to TRBD2. The CDR3 length is 16 residues. The germline V gene encodes CDR1 GTSNPN and CDR2 SVGIG (reference sequence). V shed 2 bases, J shed 2 bases, and the junction held 8 bases outside the gene matches. The CDR3 sequence is CAWSPPGAGGQETQYF. The CDR3 DNA is TGTGCCTGGAGTCCTCCCGGAGCGGGGGGGCAAGAGACCCAGTACTTC.

J is TRBJ2-7 and V is TRBV30, with 9 bases that match TRBD2. Germline CDR1 GTSNPN, CDR2 SVGIG (reference sequence). V lost 7 bases and J lost 3; bases outside the gene matches: 7. The CDR3 sequence is 13 residues long. The CDR3 nucleotides read TGTGCCTCCGGACTAGCGATCGACTACGAGCAGTACTTC. This sequence encodes CASGLAIDYEQYF.

The chain uses TRBV19 and TRBJ2-5, with TRBD1 matching over 8 bases. Germline-derived CDR1 and CDR2 are LNHDA and SQIVND (reference sequence). The length of the CDR3 is 16 residues. The V and J ends lost 5 bases and 3 bases, in that order; junction bases with no gene match: 11. CDR3 in amino acids: CASSPITSGGEETQYF. DNA for the CDR3: TGTGCCAGTAGTCCGATAACTTCAGGGGGCGAAGAGACCCAGTACTTC.

The rearrangement joins TRBV15 to TRBJ2-1; D gene unclear. The CDR3 has 14 amino acids. Looked up from germline, CDR1 is LNHNV and CDR2 is YYDKDF (reference sequence). The V and J ends lost 2 bases and 7 bases respectively, with 12 bases between them. Here the CDR3 reads CATSRTNLVNEQFF. In DNA form, the CDR3 reads TGTGCCACCAGCAGAACTAATCTGGTGAATGAGCAGTTCTTC.

The chain employs TRBV5-1 and TRBJ2-5; 10 nucleotides agree with TRBD2. CDR1 SGHRS and CDR2 YFSETQ come from the germline V gene. There are 16 residues in the CDR3. Trimming cost V 4 bases and J 1 base; bases outside gene matches: 7. CDR3 in DNA: TGCGCCAGCAGCACAGCGGGGGGGAACTTCCAAGAGACCCAGTACTTC. Protein product: CASSTAGGNFQETQYF. The full variable domain, its missing parts supplied by reference TRBV5-1 and TRBJ2-5, is KAGVTQTPRYLIKTRGQQVTLSCSPISGHRSVSWYQQTPGQGLQFLFEYFSETQRNKGNFPGRFSGRQFSNSRSEMNVSTLELGDSALYLCASSTAGGNFQETQYFGPGTRLLVL.

The rearrangement joins TRBV6-1 to TRBJ1-5, with 11 positions matching TRBD1. Looked up from germline, CDR1 is MNHNS and CDR2 is SASEGT. Germline trimming cut 6 bases from V and 7 bases from J; bases unmatched to any gene: 8. The CDR3 loop spans 15 amino acids. CDR3 DNA sequence: TGTGCCAGCAGCCCTGGGGGACAGGGGGAACAGCCCCAGCATTTT. This encodes CASSPGGQGEQPQHF.

In its sample, this clone was seen once. This rearrangement joins TRBV10-3 to TRBJ2-7, with 11 bases lining up with TRBD2. Germline values: CDR1 ENHRY, CDR2 SYGVKD. There are 13 residues in the CDR3. V lost 9 bases to trimming and J lost 11 bases; unmatched junction nucleotides: 12. The CDR3 DNA follows: TGTGCCATGGGCCTAGCGGGGGGAGGCGAAAAGTACTTC. This sequence encodes CAMGLAGGGEKYF.

The chain combines TRBV19 with TRBJ1-1; D remains ambiguous. V was pared by 8 bases and J by 3 bases, with 13 bases between. Germline CDR1 LNHDA, CDR2 SQIVND (reference sequence). The CDR3 extends over 13 amino acids. The CDR3 coding sequence is TGTGCCAGTTTAGCCTCCAGTTACACTGAAGCTTTCTTT. Its protein product is CASLASSYTEAFF.

J is TRBJ1-4 and V is TRBV25-1; 8 bases map to TRBD1. Germline loops: CDR1 MGHDK, CDR2 SYGVNS. The length of the CDR3 is 15 residues. The V segment lost 2 bases and the J segment 6 bases; nucleotides outside the gene matches: 5. CDR3 DNA: TGTGCCAGCAGTGAACTGGACAGGGATTATGAAAAACTGTTTTTT. Protein sequence: CASSELDRDYEKLFF.

This chain links TRBV30 with TRBJ1-5; no clear D. The CDR3 length is 13 residues. V was clipped by 2 bases and J by 5 bases, with 10 bases between them. Germline values: CDR1 GTSNPN, CDR2 SVGIG (reference sequence). This CDR3 reads CAWSLGRDQPQHF. For the CDR3, the DNA is TGTGCCTGGAGTCTAGGGAGGGATCAGCCCCAGCATTTT.

The rearrangement uses TRBV19 and TRBJ2-5; D possibly corresponds to TRBD2 (5 bases). Germline values: CDR1 LNHDA, CDR2 SQIVND (reference sequence). Trimming left V 8 bases short and J 3 bases short, with 13 bases between. The CDR3 runs to 13 residues. In DNA form, the CDR3 reads TGTGCCAGTCGGCTGAGGGCCGAAGAGACCCAGTACTTC. This sequence encodes CASRLRAEETQYF.

The chain combines TRBV5-1 with TRBJ2-3; no clear D gene. CDR3 size: 16 residues. Germline CDR1 is SGHRS and CDR2 is YFSETQ. V lost 0 bases and J 0 bases, leaving 11 bases between the germline ends. The CDR3 region has the DNA TGCGCCAGCAGCTTGGACGCCAGGATAAGCACAGATACGCAGTATTTT. Translated: CASSLDARISTDTQYF.

J is TRBJ1-4 and V is TRBV5-4; D uncertain. V was pared by 4 bases and J by 0 bases, with 4 bases between. CDR3 length equals 13 residues. Germline V CDR1 and CDR2: SGHNT, YYREEE (reference sequence). CDR3 residues: CASSPSTNEKLFF. The CDR3 coding sequence is TGTGCCAGCAGCCCATCAACTAATGAAAAACTGTTTTTT.

V and J are TRBV9 and TRBJ2-3, with TRBD2 matching 9 bases. Germline values: CDR1 SGDLS, CDR2 YYNGEE. Germline trimming cut 7 bases from V and 7 bases from J; bases unmatched to any gene: 13. The CDR3 extends over 15 amino acids. Here the CDR3 reads CASAPREGFQNTQYF. CDR3 coding DNA: TGTGCCAGCGCCCCGCGGGAGGGGTTCCAAAATACGCAGTATTTT.

The V and J genes are TRBV6-5 and TRBJ1-1; 7 nucleotides line up with TRBD1. The CDR3 is 13 residues long. From germline, CDR1 is MNHEY and CDR2 SVGAGI. V dropped 6 bases and J dropped 2; count of bases not matched to a gene: 3. CDR3 residues: CASSRDSNTEAFF. The CDR3, as DNA: TGTGCCAGCAGCAGGGACAGCAACACTGAAGCTTTCTTT.

This rearrangement joins TRBV6-5 to TRBJ1-4; no reliable D call. The V and J ends lost 4 bases and 0 bases respectively, with 9 bases between them. The germline CDR1 and CDR2 sequences are MNHEY and SVGAGI. The CDR3 covers 15 residues. In DNA form, the CDR3 reads TGTGCCAGCAGTTTCGCCGGGACAACTAATGAAAAACTGTTTTTT. Protein: CASSFAGTTNEKLFF.

The chain couples TRBV5-6 to TRBJ2-3; D remains unclear. V was clipped by 5 bases and J by 1 base, with 11 bases between them. The germline gives CDR1 SGHDT, CDR2 YYEEEE. CDR3 length equals 14 residues. The CDR3 reads CASSRTKGTDTQYF. DNA for the CDR3: TGTGCCAGCAGTCGAACTAAAGGCACAGATACGCAGTATTTT.

The gene calls are TRBV30 and TRBJ2-2; TRBD1 aligns across 7 bases. Germline V lookup: CDR1 GTSNPN, CDR2 SVGIG (reference sequence). The J segment lost 3 bases and the V segment lost 3 bases, leaving 1 base of the junction unmatched. The CDR3 is 13 amino acids. CDR3 nucleotide sequence: TGTGCCTGGAGGGACAGGTACACCGGGGAGCTGTTTTTT. Translated: CAWRDRYTGELFF.

The chain is built from TRBV19 and TRBJ1-5; a possible D gene is TRBD1 (5 bases). V was pared by 9 bases and J by 4 bases, with 10 bases between. The CDR3 has 12 amino acids. CDR1 and CDR2 (germline): LNHDA, SQIVND (reference sequence). CDR3 residues: CASLGQNQPQHF. The CDR3 coding sequence is TGTGCCAGCCTTGGACAAAATCAGCCCCAGCATTTT.

The V call is TRBV13, the J call TRBJ2-2, with D possibly being TRBD1 (6 bases). Trimming shortened V by 10 bases and J by 4 bases, and 19 bases separated the two germline ends. CDR1 is PRHDT and CDR2 is FYEKMQ in the germline V gene (reference sequence). This CDR3 contains 15 residues. This CDR3 reads CATYLGAPTTGELFF. As DNA, the CDR3 is TGTGCCACCTACTTGGGGGCACCTACCACCGGGGAGCTGTTTTTT.

The chain uses TRBV23-1 and TRBJ1-1, with no clear D. TRBV23-1 has ORF status, its function being uncertain. V lost 6 bases and J 8 bases, leaving 4 bases between the germline ends. This CDR3 has 9 amino acids. The CDR3 is CASSPEAFF. The CDR3 DNA reads TGCGCCAGCAGCCCAGAAGCTTTCTTT.

This chain links TRBV19 with TRBJ1-4; D might be TRBD1 (6 bases). Germline V gene sequence: CDR1 LNHDA, CDR2 SQIVND (reference sequence). CDR3 length: 14 amino acids. Trimming left V 6 bases short and J 3 bases short, with 11 bases between. CDR3 DNA: TGTGCCAGTAGAACAGGGCTCCCTAATGAAAAACTGTTTTTT. It translates to CASRTGLPNEKLFF.

The rearrangement joins TRBV14 to TRBJ2-7; 9 nucleotides line up with TRBD1. In germline, CDR1 is SGHDN, CDR2 FVKESK. This CDR3 contains 15 residues. Trimming took 0 bases from V and 6 from J; bases not matched to a gene: 6. The CDR3 protein is CASSQEQGAPPEQYF. The CDR3, as DNA: TGTGCCAGCAGCCAAGAACAGGGGGCGCCCCCCGAGCAGTACTTC.

This clone was found once. The chain joins TRBV5-5 to TRBJ2-1, with TRBD2 matching 10 bases. Germline lookup yields CDR1 SGHKS and CDR2 YYEKEE (reference sequence). V lost 1 base to trimming and J lost 8 bases; unmatched junction nucleotides: 18. This CDR3 spans 19 amino acids. CDR3 sequence: CASSLRLVHYSGGTDEQFF. Written as DNA, the CDR3 is TGTGCCAGCAGCTTGAGGCTGGTCCACTATAGCGGGGGGACGGATGAGCAGTTCTTC.

The count of this clone is one. The CDR3 spells CASSENRGYGYTF. The CDR3 DNA is TGTGCCAGCAGTGAAAACAGGGGCTATGGCTACACCTTC. The chain is built from TRBV2 and TRBJ1-2; the match to TRBD1 covers 7 bases. V lost 2 bases to trimming and J lost 4 bases; unmatched junction nucleotides: 1. Germline values: CDR1 SNHLY, CDR2 FYNNEI. The CDR3 covers 13 residues.

The chain joins TRBV7-2 to TRBJ2-7, with 14 bases matching TRBD2. Germline CDR1 reads SGHTA; CDR2 reads FQGNSA. This CDR3 contains 17 residues. V lost 5 bases, J lost 1 base, and 7 bases stayed unmatched. The DNA of the CDR3 is TGTGCCAGCAGCGCGACTAGCGGGGGGGACCTGTCCTACGAGCAGTACTTC. The encoded protein is CASSATSGGDLSYEQYF.